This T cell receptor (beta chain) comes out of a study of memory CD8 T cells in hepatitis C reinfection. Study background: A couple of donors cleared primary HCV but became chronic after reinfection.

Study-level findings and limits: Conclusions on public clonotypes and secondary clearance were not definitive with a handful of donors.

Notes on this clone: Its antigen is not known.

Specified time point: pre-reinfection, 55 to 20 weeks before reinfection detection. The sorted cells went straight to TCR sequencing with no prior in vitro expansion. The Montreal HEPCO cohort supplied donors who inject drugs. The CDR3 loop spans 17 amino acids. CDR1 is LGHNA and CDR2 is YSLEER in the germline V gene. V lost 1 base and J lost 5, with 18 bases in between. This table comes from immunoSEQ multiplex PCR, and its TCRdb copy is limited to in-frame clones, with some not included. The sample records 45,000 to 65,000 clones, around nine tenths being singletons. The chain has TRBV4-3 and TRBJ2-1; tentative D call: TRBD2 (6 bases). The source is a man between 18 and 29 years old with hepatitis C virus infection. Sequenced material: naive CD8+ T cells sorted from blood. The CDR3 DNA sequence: TGCGCCAGCAGCCAAGCGGCGGGACTCATCCTTAACAATGAGCAGTTCTTC. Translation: CASSQAAGLILNNEQFF.